This T cell receptor beta chain was obtained from a study of OX40 agonist ivuxolimab in advanced cancers. Notes on the research overall: Ivuxolimab, which targeted the costimulatory receptor OX40 (CD134), was an agonistic, fully human IgG2 monoclonal antibody. Intravenous ivuxolimab was administered to patients every 2 weeks at six dose levels: 0.01, 0.1, 0.3, 1.5, 3 and 10 mg/kg. Among the roughly 52 dose-escalation patients, some 19 had hepatocellular carcinoma, around 15 melanoma, 9 renal cell carcinoma and 9 head and neck cancer. In the dose-escalation cohort, approximately 82% of patients were male, and the mean age was around 60 years, with a range of about 20 to 79. Patients were allowed to have had prior anti-PD-1, anti-PD-L1 or anti-CTLA-4 therapy, and around two fifths of the dose-escalation patients had been treated with checkpoint inhibitors. Partial responses occurred in three dose-escalation patients: two with cutaneous melanoma and one with hepatocellular carcinoma. Peripheral TCRbeta sequencing aimed to test whether ivuxolimab altered TCR sequence diversity and caused clonal T-cell expansion. The paper covers the monotherapy dose-escalation part of the phase I ivuxolimab trial, which included N ≈ 50 patients.

The investigation overall reported the following: At doses of 0.1 to 3.0 mg/kg, clonal expansion of both CD4+ and CD8+ blood T cells was observed from baseline to week 6. Low levels of normalized T-cell clonal expansion were also seen in some patients who did not respond. In the 0.1-3.0 mg/kg groups, partial responders had among the lowest normalized peripheral clonal expansion, particularly in CD8+ T cells. The antigen specificity of the clonally expanded peripheral T cells was not determined. After ivuxolimab, CD8+ T cells had more expanded clones than CD4+ T cells on average.

With respect to this clone: The target of this receptor is not known. No base qualities exist here, and no much larger clone lies one base off it.

For sequencing of the TCRbeta CDR3 region, genomic DNA was extracted from the sorted cells. The immunoSEQ Assay was used for sequencing of TCRbeta CDR3 regions. Held by TCRdb, this immuneACCESS table contains in-frame sequences only and omits some clones. Under half of the omission traces to an unresolved V gene where checked; the cause of the rest is unknown. Across this sample there are 60,000 to 85,000 clones, with roughly 73% seen only once. Clones ranked in the top ten supply 1.5% to 2% of the sample. The trial excluded patients who had a history of autoimmune disease or who were on systemic immunosuppression. Peripheral blood for TCR sequencing was collected from all dose cohorts at baseline, on cycle 4 day 1, and on cycle 7 day 1. The samples were taken from a phase I, first-in-human, multicenter, open-label dose-escalation trial of ivuxolimab. Adults with locally advanced or metastatic head and neck squamous cell, hepatocellular, melanoma or renal cell carcinoma were enrolled in the trial. CD4+ and CD8+ T cells were sorted separately from peripheral blood before TCR sequencing.

This specimen was CD4+ or CD8+ T cells sorted from blood, taken in a trial of the OX40 agonist ivuxolimab. The clonotype was recovered from an adult with an advanced solid tumor such as melanoma, head and neck, liver or kidney cancer.

The CDR3 reads CASSQDLFETQYF. The nucleotides are TGTGCCAGCAGCCAAGATCTTTTTGAGACCCAGTACTTC. The sequence joins TRBV14 to TRBJ2-5, with no confidently assigned D gene. The CDR3 goes from the cysteine to the phenylalanine over 13 residues. CDR3 DNA only is kept here, 39 bases in frame from base 1. Sequences SGHDN (CDR1) and FVKESK (CDR2) are obtained from the germline V gene. V loses 0 bases, J loses 5 bases, and the germline ends lie 7 bases apart.